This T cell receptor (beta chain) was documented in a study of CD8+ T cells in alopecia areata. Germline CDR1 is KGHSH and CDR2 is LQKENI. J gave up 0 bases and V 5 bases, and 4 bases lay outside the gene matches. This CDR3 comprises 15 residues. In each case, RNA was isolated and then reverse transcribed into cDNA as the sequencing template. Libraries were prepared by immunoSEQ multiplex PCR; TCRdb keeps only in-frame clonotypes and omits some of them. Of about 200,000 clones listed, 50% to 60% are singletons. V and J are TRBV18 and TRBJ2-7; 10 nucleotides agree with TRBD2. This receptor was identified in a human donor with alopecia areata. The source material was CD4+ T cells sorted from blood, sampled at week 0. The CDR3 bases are TGTGCCAGCTCATCTAGCGGGAGAAGCTCCTACGAGCAGTACTTC. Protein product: CASSSSGRSSYEQYF. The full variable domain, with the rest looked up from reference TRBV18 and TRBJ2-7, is NAGVMQNPRHLVRRRGQEARLRCSPMKGHSHVYWYRQLPEEGLKFMVYLQKENIIDESGMPKERFSAEFPKEGPSILRIQQVVRGDSAAYFCASSSSGRSSYEQYFGPGTRLTVT.